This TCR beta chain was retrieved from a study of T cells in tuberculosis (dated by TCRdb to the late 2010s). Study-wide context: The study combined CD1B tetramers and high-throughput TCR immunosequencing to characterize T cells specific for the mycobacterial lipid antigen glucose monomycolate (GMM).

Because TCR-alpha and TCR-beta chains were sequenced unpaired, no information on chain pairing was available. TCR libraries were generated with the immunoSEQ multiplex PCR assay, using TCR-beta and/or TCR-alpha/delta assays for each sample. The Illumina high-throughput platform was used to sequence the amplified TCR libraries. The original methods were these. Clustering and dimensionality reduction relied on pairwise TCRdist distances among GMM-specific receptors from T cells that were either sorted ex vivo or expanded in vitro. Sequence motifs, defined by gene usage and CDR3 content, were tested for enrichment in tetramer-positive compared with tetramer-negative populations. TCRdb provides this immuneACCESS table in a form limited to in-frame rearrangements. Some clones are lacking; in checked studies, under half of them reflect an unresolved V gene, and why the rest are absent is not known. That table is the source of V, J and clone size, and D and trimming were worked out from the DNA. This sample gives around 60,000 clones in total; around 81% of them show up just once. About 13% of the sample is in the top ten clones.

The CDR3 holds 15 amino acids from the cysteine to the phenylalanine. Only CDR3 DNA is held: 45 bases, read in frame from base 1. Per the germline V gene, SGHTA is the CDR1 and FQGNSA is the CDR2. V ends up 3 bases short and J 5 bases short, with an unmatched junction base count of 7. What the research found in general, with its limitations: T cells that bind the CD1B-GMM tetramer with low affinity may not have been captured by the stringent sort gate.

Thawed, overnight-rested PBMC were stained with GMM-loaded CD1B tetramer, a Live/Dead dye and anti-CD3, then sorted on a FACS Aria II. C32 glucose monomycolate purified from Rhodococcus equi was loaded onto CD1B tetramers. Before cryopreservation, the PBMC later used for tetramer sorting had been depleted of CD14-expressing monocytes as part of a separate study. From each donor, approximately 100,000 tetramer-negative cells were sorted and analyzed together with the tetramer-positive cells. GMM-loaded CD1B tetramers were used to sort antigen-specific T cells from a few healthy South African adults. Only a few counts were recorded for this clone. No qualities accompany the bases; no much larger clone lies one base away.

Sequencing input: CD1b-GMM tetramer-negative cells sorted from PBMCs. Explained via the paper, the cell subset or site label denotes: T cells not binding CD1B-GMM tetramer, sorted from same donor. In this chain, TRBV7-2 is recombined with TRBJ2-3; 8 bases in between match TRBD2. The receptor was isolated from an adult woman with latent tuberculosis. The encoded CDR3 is CASSFDGGAGDTQYF. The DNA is TGTGCCAGCAGCTTCGACGGGGGGGCGGGAGATACGCAGTATTTT.